Listed below are T cell receptor beta chains from one sample, sequenced in a study of regulatory and conventional T cells in breast cancer. A single record per CDR3 protein comes from TCRdb applying MiXCR to the PCR reads. The sample has under 20,000 distinct CDR3 sequences, around a third seen once. What was sequenced was conventional T cells from blood. The receptors derive from a female donor in good health. Both conserved end residues are part of each CDR3. Part of the rows lack a size; the others show once, few, many or a class for expanded clones.

V	size	J	CDR3
TRBV12-3/TRBV12-4	NA	TRBJ2-7	CASSHNEGGEQYF
TRBV27	NA	TRBJ1-1	CASRRTVGLTEAFF
TRBV5-1	NA	TRBJ1-1	CASSLADTGANTEAFF
TRBV20-1	NA	TRBJ1-3	CSARYTGTGAGNTIYF
TRBV28	NA	TRBJ2-1	CASSLFGAVGLAGGPGGEQFF
TRBV20-1	few	TRBJ1-1	CSARAGGITEAFF
TRBV12-3/TRBV12-4	medium-sized	TRBJ2-7	CASSPPTGSNEQYF
TRBV15	NA	TRBJ2-1	CATSSLGTGGFNEQFF
TRBV7-9	NA	TRBJ2-2	CTSSLATVAIPNTGELFF
TRBV4-3	many	TRBJ2-4	CASSQDLSRGLAKNIQYF
TRBV20-1	few	TRBJ1-2	CSAEPTGGSRGYTF
TRBV20-1	NA	TRBJ2-3	CSAWRGGAADTQYF
TRBV19	NA	TRBJ1-5	CASSATGGLGQPQHF
TRBV5-1	NA	TRBJ1-4	CASSLGIGYDEKLLF
TRBV2	NA	TRBJ2-5	CASSEAVGLAGKTQYF
TRBV12-3/TRBV12-4	NA	TRBJ1-2	CASSFPGYGYTF
TRBV4-1	few	TRBJ1-2	CASSQGPLFYGYTF
TRBV7-3	NA	TRBJ1-2	CASSSGAGDGYTF
TRBV29-1	medium-sized	TRBJ1-2	CSVAVDGTGSFGYTF
TRBV4-1	many	TRBJ1-2	CASSQPERDSKYGYTF
TRBV10-2	many	TRBJ2-3	CASSESSRIGLGDTQYF
TRBV20-1	NA	TRBJ1-6	CSASRENSPLHF
TRBV12-3/TRBV12-4	medium-sized	TRBJ2-1	CASSTDRGRFPPYNEQFF
TRBV2	many	TRBJ2-1	CASSGAGHPFDNEQFF
TRBV7-2	medium-sized	TRBJ1-5	CASSPAGGMSNQPQHF
TRBV7-2	few	TRBJ2-6	CASSPGLSGANVLTF
TRBV3-1	NA	TRBJ1-6	CASSQRQGNSYNSPLHF
TRBV20-1	NA	TRBJ1-2	CSAPIRQGANYGYTF
TRBV20-1	NA	TRBJ1-6	CSVRQGGNSPLHF
TRBV25-1	NA	TRBJ2-7	CASSDSGLYEQYF
TRBV20-1	NA	TRBJ1-4	CSAGTGVNEKLFF
TRBV7-2	NA	TRBJ2-3	CASSLATSGGTDTQYF
TRBV20-1	NA	TRBJ2-1	CSAPRGTSSDNERFF
TRBV7-2	NA	TRBJ2-3	CASSDSSGGDTQYF
TRBV7-9	few	TRBJ2-5	CASRHLYSRYQETQYF
TRBV19	NA	TRBJ1-5	CASSIQSGGNQPQHF
TRBV11-2	few	TRBJ2-1	CASSLDGITHNEQFF
TRBV7-9	NA	TRBJ1-2	CASSLGRAGAYGYTF
TRBV3-1	NA	TRBJ2-3	CASSQDRGIAGDTDTQYF
TRBV5-1	few	TRBJ1-1	CASSFQGEVTEAFF
TRBV6-2/TRBV6-3	NA	TRBJ1-1	CASSYSQLNTEAFF
TRBV7-8	medium-sized	TRBJ2-7	CASRKNRDTPYEQYF
TRBV7-2	NA	TRBJ2-3	CASSLEGRTDTQYF
TRBV4-3	few	TRBJ2-3	CASSQDLPRDTQYF
TRBV9	NA	TRBJ2-3	CASSLSGIPPTDTQYF
TRBV7-8	few	TRBJ2-3	CASSPTGGRTQYF
TRBV15	NA	TRBJ2-5	CATSRGSQGGETQYF
TRBV7-2	NA	TRBJ1-6	CASTGQGVNSPLHF
TRBV7-9	NA	TRBJ2-1	CASSTVAGGDYNEQFF
TRBV19	NA	TRBJ1-1	CASSILGQLEAFF
TRBV7-2	NA	TRBJ2-7	CASSFGQGIEQYF
TRBV7-3	NA	TRBJ1-2	CASGLGTADGYTF
TRBV5-1	medium-sized	TRBJ1-2	CASSPGVDYGYTF
TRBV6-1	few	TRBJ2-7	CASSEARGEQYF
TRBV7-9	NA	TRBJ2-3	CATDPDTQYF
TRBV7-2	few	TRBJ2-1	CASSLAMGEQFF
TRBV5-1	many	TRBJ2-5	CASSLGSLTGRGETQYF
TRBV11-3	few	TRBJ2-1	CASSPRDRENEQFF
TRBV7-2	NA	TRBJ2-3	CAGSPRTGPDTQYF